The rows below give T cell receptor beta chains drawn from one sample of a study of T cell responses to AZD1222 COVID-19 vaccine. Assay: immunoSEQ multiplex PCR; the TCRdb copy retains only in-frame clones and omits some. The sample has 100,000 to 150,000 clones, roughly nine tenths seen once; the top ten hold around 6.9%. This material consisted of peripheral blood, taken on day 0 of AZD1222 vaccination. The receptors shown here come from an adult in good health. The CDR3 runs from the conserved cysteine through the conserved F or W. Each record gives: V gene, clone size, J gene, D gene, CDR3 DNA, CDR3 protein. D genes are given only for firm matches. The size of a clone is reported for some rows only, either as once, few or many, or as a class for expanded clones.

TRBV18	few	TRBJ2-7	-	TGTGCCAGCTCACCACAGGACGGGCTCTCCTACGAGCAGTACTTC	CASSPQDGLSYEQYF
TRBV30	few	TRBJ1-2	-	TGTGCCACCGGAAGCTATGGCTACACCTTC	CATGSYGYTF
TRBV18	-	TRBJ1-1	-	TGTGCCAGCTCACCACCGGTCGGGACGAACACTGAAGCTTTCTTT	CASSPPVGTNTEAFF
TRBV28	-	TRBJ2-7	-	TGTGCCAGCAGTTTTGGGTACGAGCAGTACTTC	CASSFGYEQYF
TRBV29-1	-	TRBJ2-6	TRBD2	TGCAGCGTTGTAGCGGGAGACTCTGGGGCCAACGTCCTGACTTTC	CSVVAGDSGANVLTF
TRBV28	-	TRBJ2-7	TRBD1	TGTGCCAGCAGGAGACAGGGGGCCTCCTACGAGCAGTACTTC	CASRRQGASYEQYF
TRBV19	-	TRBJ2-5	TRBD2	TGTGCCAGTAGTGGGACTAGCGGGAGTTCTGAGACCCAGTACTTC	CASSGTSGSSETQYF
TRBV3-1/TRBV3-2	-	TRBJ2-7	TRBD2	TGTGCCAGCAGCCACGATGGGACTAGCGGCTCCTACGAGCAGTACTTC	CASSHDGTSGSYEQYF
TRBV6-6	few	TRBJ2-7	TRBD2	TGTGCCAGCAGCCCCGGACTAGGGCTTTCCTACGAGCAGTACTTC	CASSPGLGLSYEQYF
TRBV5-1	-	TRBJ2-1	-	TGCGCCAGCAAGCTGGGGGACAATGAGCAGTTCTTC	CASKLGDNEQFF
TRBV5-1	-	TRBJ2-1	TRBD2	TGCGCCAGCAGCTTCTTGACTAGCGGGGGGAATGAGCAGTTCTTC	CASSFLTSGGNEQFF
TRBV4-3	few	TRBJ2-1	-	TGCGCCAGCAGCCAAGGGCTAGCCCCCTACAATGAGCAGTTCTTC	CASSQGLAPYNEQFF
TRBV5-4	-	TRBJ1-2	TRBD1	TGTGCCAGCAGCTTGGCGGGACAGGGGGTAGGGTATGGCTACACCTTC	CASSLAGQGVGYGYTF
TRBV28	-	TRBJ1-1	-	TGTGCCAGCAGTCTGGGTCAACCATTACTCGGAGCTTTCTTT	CASSLGQPLLGAFF
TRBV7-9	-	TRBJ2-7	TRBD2	TGTGCCAGCACAATAAGGGGAGGGGCCTACGAGCAGTACTTC	CASTIRGGAYEQYF
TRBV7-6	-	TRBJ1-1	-	TGTGCCAGCAGCTTAGTACTCAGAGGAACTGAAGCTTTCTTT	CASSLVLRGTEAFF
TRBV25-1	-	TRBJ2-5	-	TGTGCCAGCAGTGAATTTCGGGGTCAAGGGGAGACCCAGTACTTC	CASSEFRGQGETQYF
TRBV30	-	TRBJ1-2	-	TGTGCCTGGAGTAATTCAGGGTTGGGGTATGGCTACACCTTC	CAWSNSGLGYGYTF
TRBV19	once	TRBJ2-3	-	TGTGCCAGTGGAGACAGGTCACGCACAGATACGCAGTATTTT	CASGDRSRTDTQYF
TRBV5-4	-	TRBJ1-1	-	TGTGCCAGCAGCTTGGGGGTTTGGGGGAATGAAGCTTTCTTT	CASSLGVWGNEAFF
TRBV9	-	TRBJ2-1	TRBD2	TGTGCCAGCAGCGTAGGTAGCGGGACATACAATGAGCAGTTCTTC	CASSVGSGTYNEQFF
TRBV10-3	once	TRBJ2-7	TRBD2	TGTGCCATCAGCTCTAGCGGGAGTTTCGAGCAGTACTTC	CAISSSGSFEQYF
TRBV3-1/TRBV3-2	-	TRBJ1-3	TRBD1	TGTGCCAGCAGCCAACAGAACCTCCCGGGACAGTTTTTT	CASSQQNLPGQFF
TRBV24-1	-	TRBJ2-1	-	TGTGCCACCAGTGATTTTGCCGGGAATGAGCAGTTCTTC	CATSDFAGNEQFF
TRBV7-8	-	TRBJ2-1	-	TGTGCCAGCAGCCGGGCTAGCGCCAATGAGCAGTTCTTC	CASSRASANEQFF
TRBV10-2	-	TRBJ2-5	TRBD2	TGCGCCAGCAGTTGGCTAGCGGGGGAAGAGACCCAGTACTTC	CASSWLAGEETQYF
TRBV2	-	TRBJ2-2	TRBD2	TGTGCCACCGGGACTAGCGGTACCCCCACCGGGGAGCTGTTTTTT	CATGTSGTPTGELFF
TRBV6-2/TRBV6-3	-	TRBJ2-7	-	TGTGCCAGCAGCCCCGGTCAAGGGGAGCAGTACTTC	CASSPGQGEQYF
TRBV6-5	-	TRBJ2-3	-	TGTGCCAGCAGCCTCTTTAAAGATACGCAGTATTTT	CASSLFKDTQYF
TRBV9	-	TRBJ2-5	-	TGTGCCAGCAGCCGTAGAATTGGGCCCGGAGAGACCCAGTACTTC	CASSRRIGPGETQYF
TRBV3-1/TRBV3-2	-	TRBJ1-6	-	TGTGCCAGCAGCCAGGCAGGGAGCTCCTATAATTCACCCCTCCACTTT	CASSQAGSSYNSPLHF
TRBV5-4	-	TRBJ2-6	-	TGTGCCAGCAGCCCTGCTGGGAGTTCTGGGGCCAACGTCCTGACTTTC	CASSPAGSSGANVLTF
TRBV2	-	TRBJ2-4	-	TGTGCCAGCAGGGGCCCCCGAAACATTCAGTACTTC	CASRGPRNIQYF
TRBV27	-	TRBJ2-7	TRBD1	TGTGCCAGCAGCCCCGGGACAGGGTTCCACGAGCAGTACTTC	CASSPGTGFHEQYF
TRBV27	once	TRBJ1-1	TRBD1	TGTGCCAGCAGTCCCTCGACAGGGAGGTCTGAAGCTTTCTTT	CASSPSTGRSEAFF
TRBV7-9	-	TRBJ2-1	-	TGTGCCAGCAGCTTAGACAGTTCCTACAATGAGCAGTTCTTC	CASSLDSSYNEQFF
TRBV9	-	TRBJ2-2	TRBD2	TGTGCCAGCAGCGTACAGCCTAGCGGGAGGTCCACCGGGGAGCTGTTTTTT	CASSVQPSGRSTGELFF
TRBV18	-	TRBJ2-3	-	TGTGCCAGCTCACGGGGCCCAGATACGCAGTATTTT	CASSRGPDTQYF
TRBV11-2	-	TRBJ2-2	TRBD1	TGTGCCAGCAGCTTCCGTCGGACAGGGCGAACCGGGGAGCTGTTTTTT	CASSFRRTGRTGELFF
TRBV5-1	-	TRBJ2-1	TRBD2	TGCGCCAGCAGCTCGGGACTAGCCGAGAATGAGCAGTTCTTC	CASSSGLAENEQFF
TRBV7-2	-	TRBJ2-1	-	TGTGCCAGCAGCTTAGCCGGGGTTAACAATGAGCAGTTCTTC	CASSLAGVNNEQFF
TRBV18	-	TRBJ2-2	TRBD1	TGTGCCAGCTCACTCCTAGACAGGGTTGCCACCGGGGAGCTGTTTTTT	CASSLLDRVATGELFF
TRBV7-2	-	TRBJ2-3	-	TGTGCCAGCAGCTTAGCGGGAGGAATAGATACGCAGTATTTT	CASSLAGGIDTQYF
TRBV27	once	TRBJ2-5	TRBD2	TGTGCCAGCAGTTTATTACCTAGCGGGAGAGAGACCCAGTACTTC	CASSLLPSGRETQYF
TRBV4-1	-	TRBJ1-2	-	TGCGCCAGCAGCCAAGAAAACAGGATCTATGGCTACACCTTC	CASSQENRIYGYTF
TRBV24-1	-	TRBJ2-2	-	TGTGCCACCAGTCGAATAACCGGGGAGCTGTTTTTT	CATSRITGELFF
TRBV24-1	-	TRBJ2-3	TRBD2	TGTGCCACCAGCAGGCTAGCGGGGGGGGCAGATACGCAGTATTTT	CATSRLAGGADTQYF
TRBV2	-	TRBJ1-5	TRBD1	TGTGCCAGCAGTGGACAGGGGGCAACCCAGCCCCAGCATTTT	CASSGQGATQPQHF
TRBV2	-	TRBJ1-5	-	TGTGCCAGCACGGTTGGGGGTTTCAATCAGCCCCAGCATTTT	CASTVGGFNQPQHF
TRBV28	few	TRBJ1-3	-	TGTGCCAGCAGTTTGAGCTCTGGAAACACCATATATTTT	CASSLSSGNTIYF
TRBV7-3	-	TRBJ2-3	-	TGTGCCAGCAGCAGCGGCGATTTGGGGCCATGGGAGACAGATACGCAGTATTTT	CASSSGDLGPWETDTQYF
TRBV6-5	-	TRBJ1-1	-	TGTGCCATCCAAAGGACAGAAAACACTGAAGCTTTCTTT	CAIQRTENTEAFF
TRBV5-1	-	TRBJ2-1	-	TGCGCCAGCAGCTTGGCCGGTCCGGGGGACCTCTACAATGAGCAGTTCTTC	CASSLAGPGDLYNEQFF
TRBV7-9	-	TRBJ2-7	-	TGTGCCAGCAGCTTAGGGTCCTACCCCTACGAGCAGTACTTC	CASSLGSYPYEQYF
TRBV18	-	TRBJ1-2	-	TGTGCCAGCTCACCATCCGGGTTTAATGGCTACACCTTC	CASSPSGFNGYTF
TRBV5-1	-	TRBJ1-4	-	TGCGCCAGCAGCTTGGTTGGGCTAGGTGAAAAACTGTTTTTT	CASSLVGLGEKLFF
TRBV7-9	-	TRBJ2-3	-	TGTGCCAGCAGCTTAGACGGGAGCCCCTCGGATACGCAGTATTTT	CASSLDGSPSDTQYF
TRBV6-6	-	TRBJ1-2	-	TGTGCCAGCAGCCCCGGGAGACACAACTATGGCTACACCTTC	CASSPGRHNYGYTF
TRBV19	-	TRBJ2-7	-	TGTGCCAGTAGTATAGGTGGCGGCAACTCCTACGAGCAGTACTTC	CASSIGGGNSYEQYF
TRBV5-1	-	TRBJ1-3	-	TGCGCCAGCAGCTTGGCCCGGAGGGAGGATGGAAACACCATATATTTT	CASSLARREDGNTIYF